The 4 T cell receptor beta chains below all came from one sample that was sequenced in a study of T cell changes during pregnancy in multiple sclerosis. Method: immunoSEQ multiplex PCR; TCRdb's copy keeps in-frame clones and lacks some. The sample lists around 74,000 clones; roughly nine tenths were seen once. This specimen consisted of peripheral blood, obtained before pregnancy. The receptors were gathered from a female donor with multiple sclerosis, enrolled in a pregnancy study.

The chain carries TRBV2 and TRBJ2-1; 7 bases align to TRBD1. The germline gives CDR1 SNHLY, CDR2 FYNNEI. V shed 10 bases and J 7 bases; nucleotides not matched to a gene: 7. CDR3 length equals 12 residues. For the CDR3, the DNA is TGTGCCATAGCTGGGACAGCTAATGAGCAGTTCTTC. Encoded protein: CAIAGTANEQFF.

The CDR3 here is CASSLALERSQYF. In nucleotides, the CDR3 is TGTGCCAGCAGCTTAGCGCTCGAGCGGAGCCAGTACTTC. The V call is TRBV11-2, the J call TRBJ2-5; TRBD2 might be the D (5 bases). V shed 1 base and J shed 10 bases, with 13 bases lying between them. Germline V gives CDR1 SGHAT, CDR2 FQNNGV. The CDR3 loop spans 13 amino acids.

This chain links TRBV6-4 with TRBJ2-4, with D maybe TRBD1 (6 bases). Trimming pared 3 bases from V and 9 bases from J, leaving 9 bases between. This CDR3 spans 12 amino acids. Germline V gene data show CDR1 as MRHNA and CDR2 as SNTAGT. The DNA for the CDR3 is TGTGCCAGCAGTGAACAGGGTTTCATTCAGTACTTC. As protein: CASSEQGFIQYF.

The V and J genes are TRBV5-4 and TRBJ2-7, with 7 nucleotides matching TRBD2. CDR1 and CDR2 (germline): SGHNT, YYREEE (reference sequence). This CDR3 region has 13 residues. The V gene end was trimmed by 5 bases and the J gene end by 3 bases; junction bases not matched to a gene: 5. The CDR3: CASSYGGDYEQYF. The CDR3 DNA reads TGTGCCAGCAGTTATGGGGGGGACTACGAGCAGTACTTC.